The 22 T cell receptor beta chains below come from one sample, sequenced in a study of immune characteristics of hereditary and idiopathic chronic pancreatitis. Total pancreatectomy with islet autotransplantation was the source of the chronic pancreatitis pancreas tissue. The method was immunoSEQ multiplex PCR; TCRdb's version includes in-frame clones alone and lacks a portion of them. The table has some 15,000 clones, around 67% seen once. Source material: pancreas tissue with hereditary chronic pancreatitis. These receptors were obtained from a human donor with chronic pancreatitis.

The chain links TRBV5-6 to TRBJ2-1; 8 bases fit TRBD1. Germline V gene data show CDR1 as SGHDT and CDR2 as YYEEEE. The CDR3 has 16 amino acids. The ends lost 0 bases at V and 6 bases at J; junction bases unmatched: 8. The CDR3 region has the DNA TGTGCCAGCAGCTTGGCCCTGGGACAGGAGGGCAATGAGCAGTTCTTC. Its translation: CASSLALGQEGNEQFF.

The chain combines TRBV25-1 with TRBJ2-7, with D possibly TRBD1 on 5 matching bases. The CDR3 extends over 13 amino acids. V was pared by 3 bases and J by 4 bases, with 10 bases between. Germline V lookup: CDR1 MGHDK, CDR2 SYGVNS. The DNA of the CDR3 is TGTGCCAGCAGTGACCTACAGGTATACGAGCAGTACTTC. This translates into CASSDLQVYEQYF.

The rearrangement joins TRBV30 to TRBJ2-1; 10 nucleotides match TRBD2. Germline V gives CDR1 GTSNPN, CDR2 SVGIG (reference sequence). V lost 5 bases, J lost 7 bases, and 17 bases stayed unmatched. CDR3 length equals 17 residues. In DNA form, the CDR3 reads TGTGCCTGGGCCGACTCCTTTACTAGCGGGACTTGGAATGAGCAGTTCTTC. Translated: CAWADSFTSGTWNEQFF.

V is TRBV7-9 and J is TRBJ2-3, with D unclear. The CDR3 loop spans 12 amino acids. Germline CDR1 reads SEHNR; CDR2 reads FQNEAQ (reference sequence). The germline V and J ends were trimmed by 0 bases and 2 bases, with 0 bases remaining between them. This CDR3 reads CASSLATDTQYF. CDR3 coding DNA: TGTGCCAGCAGCTTAGCCACAGATACGCAGTATTTT.

The chain employs TRBV29-1 and TRBJ2-3; 8 nucleotides agree with TRBD1. The CDR3 extends over 16 amino acids. CDR1 is SQVTM, CDR2 ANQGSEA, per germline. Trimming cost V 0 bases and J 0 bases; bases outside gene matches: 5. CDR3 DNA: TGCAGCGTTGAAGAACGCTACAGGGGGAGCACAGATACGCAGTATTTT. Protein: CSVEERYRGSTDTQYF.

J is TRBJ2-2 and V is TRBV5-1, with a tentative D call TRBD2 (5 bases). Per the germline V gene, CDR1 is SGHRS and CDR2 is YFSETQ. CDR3 length: 16 residues. The V and J ends lost 0 bases and 4 bases respectively, with 13 bases between them. CDR3 amino acids: CASSLDVQGSTGELFF. In DNA form, the CDR3 reads TGCGCCAGCAGCTTGGATGTTCAAGGGAGCACCGGGGAGCTGTTTTTT. The full variable domain, rest sourced from reference TRBV5-1 and TRBJ2-2, is KAGVTQTPRYLIKTRGQQVTLSCSPISGHRSVSWYQQTPGQGLQFLFEYFSETQRNKGNFPGRFSGRQFSNSRSEMNVSTLELGDSALYLCASSLDVQGSTGELFFGEGSRLTVL.

The rearrangement links TRBV5-1 to TRBJ1-5; D remains ambiguous. Per germline, CDR1 SGHRS and CDR2 YFSETQ. The CDR3 contains 13 residues. Trimming removed 4 bases from V and 7 bases from J, with 12 bases in between. The chain's CDR3 is CASSEGPGQPQHF. The CDR3 DNA reads as TGCGCCAGCAGCGAAGGGCCGGGACAGCCCCAGCATTTT.

The chain carries TRBV3-1 (or the pseudogene TRBV3-2) and TRBJ2-3; 9 bases align to TRBD2. Germline lookup yields CDR1 LGHDT and CDR2 YNNKEL (reference sequence). The CDR3 has 16 amino acids. The junction had 7 bases not matched to a gene; V was cut back by 0 bases and J by 6 bases. In DNA, the CDR3 is TGTGCCAGCAGCCAAGATGTCGGGACTAGCCGCGATACGCAGTATTTT. It yields the protein CASSQDVGTSRDTQYF.

The sample holds a few counts of this clone. V is TRBV30 and J is TRBJ2-3; D is unclear. The CDR3 sequence is 13 residues long. Germline V gives CDR1 GTSNPN, CDR2 SVGIG (reference sequence). The V end lost 0 bases, the J end lost 4 bases, and 8 bases lay between the germline ends. The CDR3 nucleotides read TGTGCCTGGAGTGTATCCACAGCAGATACGCAGTATTTT. This gives the protein CAWSVSTADTQYF. The complete variable domain, with remaining parts taken from reference TRBV30 and TRBJ2-3, reads SQTIHQWPATLVQPVGSPLSLECTVEGTSNPNLYWYRQAAGRGLQLLFYSVGIGQISSEVPQNLSASRPQDRQFILSSKKLLLSDSGFYLCAWSVSTADTQYFGPGTRLTVL.

This clone is medium-sized in the sample. The chain couples TRBV10-2 to TRBJ1-2; D is perhaps TRBD1 (5 bases). Trimming left V 7 bases short and J 7 bases short, with 13 bases between. Germline V gene lookup returns CDR1 WSHSY and CDR2 SAAADI. The length of the CDR3 is 12 residues. CDR3 sequence (DNA): TGCGCCAGCAAGAGGGACGAGGGTGGCTACACCTTC. It encodes CASKRDEGGYTF.

This sequence joins TRBV9 and TRBJ1-5; 11 nucleotides match TRBD1. CDR1 SGDLS and CDR2 YYNGEE come from the germline V gene. The CDR3 covers 15 residues. Trimming cost V 3 bases and J 6 bases; bases outside gene matches: 5. This CDR3 is CASSGTGGAGQPQHF. The CDR3 bases are TGTGCCAGCAGCGGGACAGGGGGCGCGGGTCAGCCCCAGCATTTT.

This clone has only a few counts. The chain links TRBV5-1 to TRBJ1-2, with TRBD1 as a possible D gene (5 bases). The CDR3 is made up of 14 amino acids. The V end lost 5 bases, the J end lost 1 base, and 12 bases lay between the germline ends. Germline-derived CDR1 and CDR2 are SGHRS and YFSETQ. In nucleotides, the CDR3 is TGCGCCAGCAGGTCCGGTGGGGGTAACTATGGCTACACCTTC. It is translated as CASRSGGGNYGYTF.

This chain joins TRBV7-2 and TRBJ2-1; a weak D match, TRBD1 (6 bases). This CDR3 region has 13 residues. Trimming pared 8 bases from V and 8 bases from J, leaving 16 bases between. Germline-derived CDR1 and CDR2 are SGHTA and FQGNSA. The CDR3 reads CASGFRGTDEQFF. CDR3 bases: TGTGCCAGCGGGTTCAGGGGAACGGATGAGCAGTTCTTC.

This chain joins TRBV15 and TRBJ2-6; no reliable D call. Per the germline V gene, CDR1 is LNHNV and CDR2 is YYDKDF (reference sequence). The CDR3 length is 16 residues. V lost 0 bases and J 4 bases, leaving 10 bases between the germline ends. The CDR3 region is CATSRDLRSGANVLTF. The DNA for the CDR3 is TGTGCCACCAGCAGAGATTTAAGGTCCGGGGCCAACGTCCTGACTTTC.

CDR3 protein: CASSGLYEQYF. CDR3 DNA sequence: TGTGCCAGCAGTGGTCTCTACGAGCAGTACTTC. The rearrangement uses TRBV6-2 or TRBV6-3 and TRBJ2-7, with no clear D. From germline, CDR1 is MNHEY and CDR2 SVGEGT. The CDR3 spans 11 residues. Trimming took off 5 bases at V and 3 bases at J, with 5 bases between the two ends.

This chain uses TRBV3-1 (or the pseudogene TRBV3-2) with TRBJ2-3; D might be TRBD2 (7 bases). Germline V lookup: CDR1 LGHDT, CDR2 YNNKEL (reference sequence). This CDR3 spans 20 amino acids. V gave up 0 bases and J gave up 1 base, with 23 bases separating them. CDR3 nucleotides: TGTGCCAGCAGCCAAGACCGGGCCGGGAGGAGGGGGTGGGGCACAGATACGCAGTATTTT. Translated, it gives CASSQDRAGRRGWGTDTQYF.

The V call is TRBV7-2, the J call TRBJ1-1, with a weak D call TRBD1 (6 bases). Germline V gene lookup returns CDR1 SGHTA and CDR2 FQGNSA. The V and J ends lost 6 bases and 2 bases respectively, with 16 bases between them. The CDR3 extends over 15 amino acids. CDR3 sequence: CASRPGTTFNTEAFF. DNA of the CDR3: TGTGCCAGCAGACCCGGGACAACGTTCAACACTGAAGCTTTCTTT.

The chain uses TRBV27 and TRBJ1-4; D ambiguous. V dropped 0 bases and J dropped 8 bases, with 13 bases sitting between them. Germline V gene lookup returns CDR1 MNHEY and CDR2 SMNVEV (reference sequence). There are 15 residues in the CDR3. The CDR3 region has the DNA TGTGCCAGCAGTTTATCCCCACAGTTCGCGGAAAAACTGTTTTTT. Protein sequence: CASSLSPQFAEKLFF.

This chain uses TRBV19 with TRBJ2-1; TRBD2 matches 12 bases. CDR1 is LNHDA, CDR2 SQIVND, per germline (reference sequence). V lost 6 bases, J lost 8 bases, and 11 bases stayed unmatched. The length of the CDR3 is 16 residues. The CDR3 sequence is CASRGRLAGAEDEQFF. The CDR3 DNA reads TGTGCCAGTAGGGGGAGACTAGCGGGAGCGGAGGATGAGCAGTTCTTC.

The J gene is TRBJ2-7, the V gene TRBV6-5; D unclear. Trimming shortened V by 8 bases and J by 0 bases, and 11 bases separated the two germline ends. The CDR3 has 13 residues. CDR1 and CDR2 (germline): MNHEY, SVGAGI. The CDR3 nucleotides read TGTGCCAGCGGAACCAGTAACTCCTACGAGCAGTACTTC. Amino acid sequence: CASGTSNSYEQYF.

With regard to this clone: The same CDR3 also results from other DNA sequences found in this sample. The V and J genes are TRBV18 and TRBJ2-5, with D unresolved. CDR1 and CDR2 from the germline V gene are KGHSH and LQKENI. CDR3 length: 12 residues. V lost 6 bases, J lost 0 bases, and 5 bases lay in between. The CDR3 DNA is TGTGCCAGCTCCCCGTACCAAGAGACCCAGTACTTC. It translates to CASSPYQETQYF.

V usage is TRBV9 and J usage is TRBJ2-2; D is undetermined. The CDR3 runs to 13 residues. Deletions cut 1 base from V and 4 bases from J, with 5 bases between. CDR1 is SGDLS and CDR2 is YYNGEE in the germline V gene. CDR3 residues: CASSVRVTGELFF. CDR3 nucleotide sequence: TGTGCCAGCAGCGTAAGAGTCACCGGGGAGCTGTTTTTT.